Given below is one T cell receptor (beta chain) in context. One end of the junction is discordant with germline, which a read error may explain. This sample stems from a study of tumor-infiltrating lymphocytes in primary liver carcinoma. Whole-study context: The tumors ranged from about 4 to 10 cm across and fell within stage T1-T3 N0M0.

Taking 20-30 mg of unsorted bulk tissue, the authors co-extracted RNA and DNA. The CDR3 spans 11 residues. Germline V gene sequence: CDR1 SQVTM, CDR2 ANQGSEA. Starting material of 500 to 600 ng total RNA yielded TCR beta cDNA via a constant-region primer. Slightly modified ARM-PCR served as the procedure for the TCR beta libraries. These libraries came from three rounds of nested multiplex PCR. Rounds one and two of PCR, each of roughly 10 cycles, were primed with TRBV1-TRBV30 forward primers and a C-beta reverse primer. From the multiplex PCR reads, TCRdb called clonotypes with MiXCR, one entry per CDR3 protein. The sample lists roughly 120,000 distinct CDR3 sequences, around 70% occurring once.

Input material: tumor-adjacent normal liver tissue. The V call is TRBV29-1, the J call TRBJ2-1; D is undetermined. This receptor was obtained from a woman aged 55-75 years with primary liver carcinoma and hepatitis B virus infection. The CDR3 DNA is TGCAGCCTTGAGACCTACAATGAGCAGTTATTC. It codes for CSLETYNEQLF.